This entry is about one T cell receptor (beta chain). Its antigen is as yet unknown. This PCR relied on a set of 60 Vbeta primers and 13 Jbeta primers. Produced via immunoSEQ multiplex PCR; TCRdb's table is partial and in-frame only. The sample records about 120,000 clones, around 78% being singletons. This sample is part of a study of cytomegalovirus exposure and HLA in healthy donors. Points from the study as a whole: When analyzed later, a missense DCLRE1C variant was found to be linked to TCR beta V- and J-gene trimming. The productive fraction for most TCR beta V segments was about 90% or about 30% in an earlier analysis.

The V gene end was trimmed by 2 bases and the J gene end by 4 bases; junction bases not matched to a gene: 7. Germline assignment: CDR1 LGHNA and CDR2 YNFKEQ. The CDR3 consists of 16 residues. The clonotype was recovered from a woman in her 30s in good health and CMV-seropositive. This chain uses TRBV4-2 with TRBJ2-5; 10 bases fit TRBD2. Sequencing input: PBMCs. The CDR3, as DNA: TGTGCCAGCAGCCAATATAGCGGGGGGATTGGAGAGACCCAGTACTTC. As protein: CASSQYSGGIGETQYF.